The rows below give T cell receptor beta chains drawn from one sample of a study of blood T cell repertoires in COVID-19. Sequencing used immunoSEQ multiplex PCR; TCRdb keeps in-frame clones, though not all of them. The sample yields about 68,000 clones, 75% to 95% seen once. The sequenced sample consisted of peripheral blood. All receptors derive from a man aged 35-49 years with COVID-19, enrolled during active disease. Each CDR3 is given with its conserved first and last residue. D genes are given only for firm matches. Only some rows state a clone size, as once, few, many or a class for expanded clones.

v_gene	d_gene	j_gene	abundance	CDR3aa	CDR3nt
TRBV7-6	-	TRBJ2-1	-	CASRGTGEGEQFF	TGTGCCAGCCGAGGGACTGGTGAGGGTGAGCAGTTCTTC
TRBV18	-	TRBJ2-7	-	CASSPQKSSYEQYF	TGTGCCAGCTCACCACAGAAGAGCTCCTACGAGCAGTACTTC
TRBV3-1/TRBV3-2	-	TRBJ1-2	-	CASSPQGSYGYTF	TGTGCCAGCAGCCCCCAGGGGAGCTATGGCTACACCTTC
TRBV2	TRBD1	TRBJ2-5	-	CASSSDRGSETQYF	TGTGCCAGCAGTTCCGACAGGGGCTCAGAGACCCAGTACTTC
TRBV5-1	TRBD1	TRBJ2-3	-	CASSTGQGGGVMTDTQYF	TGCGCCAGCAGCACCGGACAGGGCGGTGGTGTAATGACAGATACGCAGTATTTT
TRBV29-1	-	TRBJ1-5	-	CSVAQGGGPQHF	TGCAGCGTTGCCCAGGGCGGTGGGCCCCAGCATTTT
TRBV28	-	TRBJ2-7	-	CASSSPSKETQQYF	TGTGCCAGCAGTTCTCCCTCTAAAGAAACCCAGCAGTACTTC
TRBV7-6	TRBD2	TRBJ2-5	-	CASSLDLAGGWQETQYF	TGTGCCAGCAGCTTAGACCTAGCGGGGGGATGGCAAGAGACCCAGTACTTC
TRBV3-1/TRBV3-2	-	TRBJ1-1	-	CASSHEGVAGKNTEAFF	TGTGCCAGCAGCCATGAGGGGGTCGCTGGAAAGAACACTGAAGCTTTCTTT
TRBV29-1	-	TRBJ2-7	-	CSVEDSYEQYF	TGCAGCGTTGAAGACAGTTACGAGCAGTACTTC
TRBV5-1	-	TRBJ2-1	-	CASSQAGYNEQFF	TGCGCCAGCAGCCAAGCAGGCTACAATGAGCAGTTCTTC
TRBV5-1	-	TRBJ2-6	-	CASGLQDPTGANVLTF	TGCGCCAGCGGACTACAGGACCCGACTGGGGCCAACGTCCTGACTTTC
TRBV2	-	TRBJ1-5	-	CARSDTVGNQPQHF	TGTGCCAGAAGTGACACAGTAGGCAATCAGCCCCAGCATTTT
TRBV6-6	-	TRBJ2-7	-	CASSAPDSAYEQYF	TGTGCCAGCAGTGCCCCGGACAGTGCCTACGAGCAGTACTTC
TRBV5-1	TRBD1	TRBJ2-7	-	CASSPGQFEQYF	TGCGCCAGCAGCCCGGGACAGTTCGAGCAGTACTTC
TRBV5-1	-	TRBJ1-1	-	CASNPQEGANTEAFF	TGCGCCAGCAACCCCCAGGAGGGCGCAAACACTGAAGCTTTCTTT
TRBV7-9	TRBD2	TRBJ2-7	-	CASSKLAGDSYEQYF	TGTGCCAGCAGCAAACTAGCGGGGGACTCCTACGAGCAGTACTTC
TRBV5-1	TRBD1	TRBJ2-2	-	CASSLRDRGKRANTGELFF	TGCGCCAGCAGCTTGAGGGACAGGGGGAAGAGAGCGAACACCGGGGAGCTGTTTTTT
TRBV10-3	-	TRBJ1-1	once	CATHQPGEVEAFF	TGTGCCACTCACCAACCCGGGGAAGTTGAAGCTTTCTTT
TRBV6-2/TRBV6-3	TRBD2	TRBJ2-7	-	CASSFSGTTSEQYF	TGTGCCAGCAGTTTTTCCGGGACTACGTCGGAGCAGTACTTC
TRBV1	-	TRBJ2-1	-	CTSSQVRTPAYNEQFF	TGCACCAGCAGCCAAGTGAGGACACCAGCCTACAATGAGCAGTTCTTC
TRBV11-2	-	TRBJ2-7	-	CASSLQASYEQYF	TGTGCCAGCAGCTTACAGGCCTCCTACGAGCAGTACTTC
TRBV10-1	TRBD1	TRBJ2-7	-	CASSGQGTYEQYF	TGCGCCAGTTCGGGACAGGGAACCTACGAGCAGTACTTC
TRBV5-1	-	TRBJ2-5	-	CASSLAPRDQETQYF	TGCGCCAGCAGCTTGGCCCCGCGGGACCAAGAGACCCAGTACTTC
TRBV30	-	TRBJ1-5	-	CAWSVSSGNNQPQHF	TGTGCCTGGAGTGTATCGTCAGGGAACAATCAGCCCCAGCATTTT
TRBV7-7	TRBD2	TRBJ2-3	-	CASSQTSGTSDTQYF	TGTGCCAGCAGCCAAACTAGCGGAACTTCGGATACGCAGTATTTT
TRBV19	-	TRBJ1-1	-	CASSMTGNTEAFF	TGTGCCAGTAGTATGACGGGGAACACTGAAGCTTTCTTT
TRBV21-1	-	TRBJ1-2	-	CASSPRTNINYGYTF	TGTGCCAGCAGCCCTCGGACAAATATTAACTATGGCTACACCTTC
TRBV13	-	TRBJ1-3	-	CASSSRTSSGNTIYF	TGTGCCAGCAGTAGCAGGACAAGCTCTGGAAACACCATATATTTT
TRBV3-1/TRBV3-2	-	TRBJ1-1	-	CASSHEPQGLGTEAFF	TGTGCCAGCAGCCACGAACCCCAGGGGTTGGGCACTGAAGCTTTCTTT
TRBV27	TRBD1	TRBJ2-3	-	CASSLFLGGADTQYF	TGTGCCAGCAGTTTATTTCTAGGGGGCGCGGATACGCAGTATTTT
TRBV18	-	TRBJ1-4	-	CASSPLHATNEKLFF	TGTGCCAGCTCACCACTACACGCAACTAATGAAAAACTGTTTTTT
TRBV5-1	TRBD1	TRBJ2-2	-	CASSLGRDRVTGELFF	TGCGCCAGCAGCTTGGGCCGGGACAGGGTCACCGGGGAGCTGTTTTTT
TRBV30	TRBD1	TRBJ1-1	-	CAWSVVDRGDTEAFF	TGTGCCTGGAGTGTTGTGGACAGGGGGGACACTGAAGCTTTCTTT
TRBV28	TRBD1	TRBJ2-4	-	CASSLLPGTENIQYF	TGTGCCAGCAGTTTACTGCCCGGGACAGAAAACATTCAGTACTTC
TRBV6-5	-	TRBJ1-2	-	CASSPQVNDGYTF	TGTGCCAGCAGTCCACAGGTGAATGATGGCTACACCTTC
TRBV5-1	TRBD1	TRBJ1-1	-	CASSPNHGQGTEAFF	TGCGCCAGCAGCCCCAACCACGGACAGGGAACTGAAGCTTTCTTT
TRBV28	-	TRBJ1-2	-	CASRVAGDYGYTF	TGTGCCAGCAGGGTGGCAGGGGACTATGGCTACACCTTC
TRBV6-2/TRBV6-3	-	TRBJ2-3	-	CASSSGGTLDTQYF	TGTGCCAGCAGCTCCGGCGGGACGTTGGATACGCAGTATTTT
TRBV5-4	TRBD1	TRBJ1-6	-	CASSYRQGDSPLHF	TGTGCCAGCAGCTACAGACAGGGAGATTCACCCCTCCACTTT
TRBV11-2	-	TRBJ2-3	-	CASSSRHDTDTQYF	TGTGCCAGCAGCAGCAGACACGACACAGATACGCAGTATTTT
TRBV19	TRBD1	TRBJ1-2	-	CASSIVTGANYGYTF	TGTGCCAGTAGTATAGTGACAGGGGCGAACTATGGCTACACCTTC
TRBV7-9	TRBD1	TRBJ1-1	-	CASSGGQSMNTEAFF	TGTGCCAGCAGCGGGGGACAGAGCATGAACACTGAAGCTTTCTTT
TRBV5-4	-	TRBJ1-3	-	CASSQQGSGNTIYF	TGTGCCAGCAGCCAACAGGGTTCTGGAAACACCATATATTTT
TRBV2	TRBD1	TRBJ1-1	-	CASTEQGARNTEAFF	TGTGCCAGCACGGAACAGGGGGCACGGAACACTGAAGCTTTCTTT
TRBV2	TRBD1	TRBJ1-2	few	CASRYQQGQGYGYTF	TGTGCCAGCAGATATCAACAGGGGCAGGGCTATGGCTACACCTTC
TRBV9	-	TRBJ1-2	-	CASSVEEGSLYGYTF	TGTGCCAGCAGCGTAGAGGAGGGGAGTTTGTATGGCTACACCTTC
TRBV19	-	TRBJ1-1	-	CASKTLLRSTEAFF	TGTGCCAGTAAAACTCTCCTCCGGAGCACTGAAGCTTTCTTT
TRBV29-1	TRBD2	TRBJ2-3	-	CSSASGGPTDTQYF	TGCAGTTCGGCTAGCGGGGGACCCACAGATACGCAGTATTTT
TRBV11-2	-	TRBJ2-1	-	CASSPLGGLLYNEQFF	TGTGCCAGCAGCCCCCTGGGGGGGCTCCTCTACAATGAGCAGTTCTTC
TRBV3-1/TRBV3-2	-	TRBJ1-2	-	CASSQTYRQGYTF	TGTGCCAGCAGCCAAACCTACAGACAGGGCTACACCTTC
TRBV3-1/TRBV3-2	-	TRBJ1-3	-	CASSPGQFSGNTIYF	TGTGCCAGCAGCCCCGGACAGTTCTCTGGAAACACCATATATTTT
TRBV28	TRBD2	TRBJ2-7	-	CASSPFSGGDHEQYF	TGTGCCAGCAGTCCATTTAGCGGGGGGGACCACGAGCAGTACTTC